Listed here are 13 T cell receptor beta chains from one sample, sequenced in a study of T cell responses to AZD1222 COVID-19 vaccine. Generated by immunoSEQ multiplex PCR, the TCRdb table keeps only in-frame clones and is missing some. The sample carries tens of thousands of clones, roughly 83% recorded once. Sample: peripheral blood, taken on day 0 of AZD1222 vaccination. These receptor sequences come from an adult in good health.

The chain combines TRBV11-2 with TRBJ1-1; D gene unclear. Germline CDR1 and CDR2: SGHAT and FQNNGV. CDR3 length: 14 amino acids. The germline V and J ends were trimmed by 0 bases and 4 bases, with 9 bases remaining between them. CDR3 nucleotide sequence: TGTGCCAGCAGCTTAGAAACTTGGGCCACTGAAGCTTTCTTT. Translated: CASSLETWATEAFF.

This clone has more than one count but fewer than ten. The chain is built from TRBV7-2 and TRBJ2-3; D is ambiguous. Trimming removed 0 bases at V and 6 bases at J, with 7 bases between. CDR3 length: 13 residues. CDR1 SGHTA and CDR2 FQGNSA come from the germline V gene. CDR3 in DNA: TGTGCCAGCAGCTTAGCGCCCGGGGATACGCAGTATTTT. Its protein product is CASSLAPGDTQYF.

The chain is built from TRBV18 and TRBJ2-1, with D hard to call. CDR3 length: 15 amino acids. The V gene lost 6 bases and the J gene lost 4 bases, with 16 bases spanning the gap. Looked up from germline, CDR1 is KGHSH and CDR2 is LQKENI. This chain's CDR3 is CASSALDSIYNEQFF. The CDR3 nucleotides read TGTGCCAGCTCGGCCCTGGATTCTATATACAATGAGCAGTTCTTC.

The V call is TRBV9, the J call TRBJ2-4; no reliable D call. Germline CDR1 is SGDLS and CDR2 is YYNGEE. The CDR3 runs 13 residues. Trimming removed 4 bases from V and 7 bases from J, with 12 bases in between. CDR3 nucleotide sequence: TGTGCCAGCAGCCCCACACCCGGGAACATTCAGTACTTC. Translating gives CASSPTPGNIQYF. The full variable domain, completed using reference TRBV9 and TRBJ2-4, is DSGVTQTPKHLITATGQRVTLRCSPRSGDLSVYWYQQSLDQGLQFLIQYYNGEERAKGNILERFSAQQFPDLHSELNLSSLELGDSALYFCASSPTPGNIQYFGAGTRLSVL.

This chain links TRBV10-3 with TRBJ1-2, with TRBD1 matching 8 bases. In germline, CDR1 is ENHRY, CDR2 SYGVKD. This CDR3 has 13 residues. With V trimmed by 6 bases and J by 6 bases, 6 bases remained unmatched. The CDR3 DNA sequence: TGTGCCATCAGCCAGACAGGGGACGATGGCTACACCTTC. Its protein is CAISQTGDDGYTF.

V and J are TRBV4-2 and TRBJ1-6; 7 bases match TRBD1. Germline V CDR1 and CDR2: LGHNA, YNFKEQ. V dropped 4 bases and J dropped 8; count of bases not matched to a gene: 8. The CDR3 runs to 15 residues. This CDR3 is CASSLPDRRDSPLHF. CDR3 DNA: TGTGCCAGCAGCCTACCGGACAGGCGGGATTCACCCCTCCACTTT.

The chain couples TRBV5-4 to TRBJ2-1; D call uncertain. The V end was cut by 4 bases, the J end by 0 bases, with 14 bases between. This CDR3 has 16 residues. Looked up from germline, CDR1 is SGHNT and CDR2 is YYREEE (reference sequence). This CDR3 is CASSTSPTFSYNEQFF. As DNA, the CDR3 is TGTGCCAGCAGCACCAGCCCTACATTCTCCTACAATGAGCAGTTCTTC.

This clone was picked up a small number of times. The CDR3: CASSLDLRGRENGYTF. For the CDR3, the DNA is TGTGCCAGCAGCTTAGATCTACGGGGCAGGGAAAATGGCTACACCTTC. The chain joins TRBV11-3 to TRBJ1-2, with D possibly being TRBD1 (5 bases). Trimming removed 0 bases from V and 6 bases from J, with 17 bases in between. The CDR3 extends over 16 amino acids. From germline, CDR1 is SGHNT and CDR2 YENEEA.

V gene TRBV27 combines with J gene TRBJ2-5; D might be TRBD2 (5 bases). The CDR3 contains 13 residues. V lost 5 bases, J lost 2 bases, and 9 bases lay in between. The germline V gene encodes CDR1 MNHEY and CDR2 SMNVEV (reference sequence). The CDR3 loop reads CASSRRPQETQYF. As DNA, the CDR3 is TGTGCCAGCAGTAGGAGGCCACAAGAGACCCAGTACTTC.

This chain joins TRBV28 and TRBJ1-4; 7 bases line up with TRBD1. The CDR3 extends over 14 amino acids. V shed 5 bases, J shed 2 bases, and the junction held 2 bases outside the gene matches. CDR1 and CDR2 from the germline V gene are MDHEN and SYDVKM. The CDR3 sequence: CASSMGQTNEKLFF. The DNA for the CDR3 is TGTGCCAGCAGTATGGGACAGACTAATGAAAAACTGTTTTTT.

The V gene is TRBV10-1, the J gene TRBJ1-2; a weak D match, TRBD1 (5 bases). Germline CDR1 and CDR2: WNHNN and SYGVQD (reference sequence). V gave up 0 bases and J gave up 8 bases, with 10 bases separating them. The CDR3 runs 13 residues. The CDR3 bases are TGCGCCAGCAGTGAGTCATGGGGGTCCGGCTACACCTTC. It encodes CASSESWGSGYTF.

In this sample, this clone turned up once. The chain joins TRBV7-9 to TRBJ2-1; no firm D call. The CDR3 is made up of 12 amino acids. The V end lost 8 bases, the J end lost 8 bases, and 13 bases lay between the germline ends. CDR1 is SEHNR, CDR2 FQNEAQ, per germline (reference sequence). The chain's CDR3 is CASESSLYEQFF. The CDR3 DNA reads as TGTGCCAGCGAAAGTAGTCTCTATGAGCAGTTCTTC. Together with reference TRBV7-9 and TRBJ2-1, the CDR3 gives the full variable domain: DTGVSQNPRHKITKRGQNVTFRCDPISEHNRLYWYRQTLGQGPEFLTYFQNEAQLEKSRLLSDRFSAERPKGSFSTLEIQRTEQGDSAMYLCASESSLYEQFFGPGTRLTVL.

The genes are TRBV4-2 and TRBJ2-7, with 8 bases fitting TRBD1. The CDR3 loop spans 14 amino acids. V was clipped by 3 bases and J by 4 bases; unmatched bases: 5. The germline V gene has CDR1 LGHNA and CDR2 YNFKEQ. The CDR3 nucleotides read TGTGCCAGCAGCCAGGGACAGGAGAGGTACGAGCAGTACTTC. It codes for CASSQGQERYEQYF.